This is a list of T cell receptor beta chains from one sample in a study of identical twins. Via MiXCR, TCRdb re-called the 5' RACE reads, giving one row per CDR3 protein. This sample has about 250,000 distinct CDR3 sequences, with approximately 7.9% found just once. The same data also went into a second study, on yellow fever vaccine responses in identical twins.

Input material: CD8+ T cells sorted from blood. The origin of the receptors is a woman aged 18 to 35 in good health. Both conserved end residues are part of each CDR3. A D gene is named only where the DNA matches it firmly. Clone size is given for some rows only: seen once, a few or many times, or a class if the clone is expanded.

v_call,j_call,clone_size,d_call,cdr3_aa,cdr3_nt
TRBV29-1,TRBJ2-2,many,-,CSFPEDGTNTGELFF,TGCAGCTTTCCCGAGGACGGAACGAACACCGGGGAGCTGTTTTTT
TRBV11-2,TRBJ1-1,-,-,CASSPIPKGPSTEAFF,TGTGCCAGCAGCCCAATACCTAAGGGGCCGAGCACTGAAGCTTTCTTT
TRBV14,TRBJ1-2,many,-,CASSLAPGPAGGYTF,TGTGCCAGCAGCCTGGCTCCGGGACCCGCTGGTGGCTACACCTTC
TRBV2,TRBJ2-7,few,TRBD1,CATSTGSLREQYF,TGTGCCACCTCGACAGGGTCCCTGAGAGAGCAGTACTTC
TRBV15,TRBJ1-2,-,-,CATSQVDDDGYTF,TGTGCCACCAGCCAGGTAGATGATGATGGCTACACCTTC
TRBV7-9,TRBJ2-6,many,TRBD2,CASKGTSSISGANVLTF,TGTGCCAGCAAAGGGACTAGTTCAATCTCTGGGGCCAACGTCCTGACTTTC
TRBV4-1,TRBJ1-1,many,TRBD1,CASSRPTGETEAFF,TGCGCCAGCAGCCGTCCGACAGGGGAGACTGAAGCTTTCTTT
TRBV4-1,TRBJ2-3,many,-,CASRSDSGSTDTQYF,TGCGCCAGCAGGTCGGACAGTGGTAGCACAGATACGCAGTATTTT
TRBV27,TRBJ2-5,few,-,CASSPLTSSSTPAETQYF,TGTGCCAGCAGTCCACTGACTAGTAGTTCCACGCCAGCCGAGACCCAGTACTTC
TRBV13,TRBJ2-7,once,TRBD1,CASSSQGQGAYEQYF,TGTGCCAGCAGCAGTCAGGGCCAGGGGGCCTACGAGCAGTACTTC
TRBV7-9,TRBJ2-3,many,-,CASSSPSTDTQYF,TGTGCCAGCAGCTCTCCTAGCACAGATACGCAGTATTTT
TRBV2,TRBJ2-3,-,-,CASSESGPSTDTQYF,TGTGCCAGCAGTGAGAGCGGCCCTAGCACAGATACGCAGTATTTT
TRBV12-3/TRBV12-4,TRBJ1-2,many,-,CAILSGLGYTF,TGTGCCATCCTCTCAGGACTTGGCTACACCTTC
TRBV12-3/TRBV12-4,TRBJ2-1,few,TRBD2,CASTPGLPYNEQFF,TGTGCCAGCACCCCGGGACTACCGTACAATGAGCAGTTCTTC
TRBV27,TRBJ2-1,many,-,CASSLSRYNEQFF,TGTGCCAGCAGTTTATCCCGATACAATGAGCAGTTCTTC
TRBV6-1,TRBJ2-1,few,TRBD1,CASSGRQGVAYNEQFF,TGTGCCAGCAGTGGGCGACAGGGGGTGGCCTACAATGAGCAGTTCTTC
TRBV27,TRBJ1-1,many,-,CASSTPRQQGSEAFF,TGTGCCAGCAGTACCCCACGACAGCAGGGGAGTGAAGCTTTCTTT
TRBV5-8,TRBJ1-2,-,-,CASSPRGRGYTF,TGTGCCAGCAGCCCTAGAGGTCGTGGCTACACCTTC
TRBV12-3/TRBV12-4,TRBJ2-1,many,TRBD2,CASSIAGGPGGEQFF,TGTGCCAGCAGCATAGCGGGGGGGCCTGGGGGTGAGCAGTTCTTC
TRBV14,TRBJ2-1,-,TRBD2,CASSRATSGIINEQFF,TGTGCCAGCAGCCGAGCGACTAGCGGGATTATCAATGAGCAGTTCTTC
TRBV27,TRBJ2-4,-,-,CASSTRTGTWF,TGTGCCAGCAGCACTAGAACAGGGACTTGGTTC
TRBV27,TRBJ1-2,-,-,CASSYRLDYGYTF,TGTGCCAGCAGTTATAGGCTAGACTATGGCTACACCTTC
TRBV28,TRBJ2-3,few,-,CASRWQGTDTQYF,TGTGCCAGCAGATGGCAGGGCACCGATACGCAGTATTTT
TRBV29-1,TRBJ2-1,-,-,CSVGSPGGAYEQFF,TGCAGCGTTGGATCCCCGGGGGGCGCCTATGAGCAGTTCTTC
TRBV4-1,TRBJ2-1,few,TRBD2,CASSQGLAGVGNEQFF,TGCGCCAGCAGCCAAGGATTAGCGGGAGTGGGGAATGAGCAGTTCTTC
TRBV10-2,TRBJ2-2,-,-,CATKYREVTGELFF,TGCGCCACCAAATATCGGGAAGTCACCGGGGAGCTGTTTTTT
TRBV7-9,TRBJ2-1,few,TRBD1,CASSSSGTGGYNEQFF,TGTGCCAGCAGCTCATCCGGGACAGGGGGGTACAATGAGCAGTTCTTC
TRBV6-1,TRBJ2-2,-,TRBD2,CASTRDLAGGPTGELFF,TGTGCCAGCACCCGGGATCTAGCGGGGGGGCCCACCGGGGAGCTGTTTTTT
TRBV4-1,TRBJ2-5,many,TRBD2,CASSQEASGGLWVETQYF,TGCGCCAGCAGCCAAGAGGCTAGCGGGGGACTTTGGGTAGAGACCCAGTACTTC
TRBV20-1,TRBJ2-1,-,-,CSARERDEQFF,TGCAGTGCTAGAGAAAGGGATGAGCAGTTCTTC
TRBV12-3/TRBV12-4,TRBJ2-5,many,-,CASSLDRWSQETQYF,TGTGCCAGCAGCCTAGACAGATGGTCCCAAGAGACCCAGTACTTC
TRBV28,TRBJ2-6,few,-,CASSLLPGPSGANVLTF,TGTGCCAGCAGTTTATTGCCAGGGCCCTCTGGGGCCAACGTCCTGACTTTC
TRBV13,TRBJ2-7,many,-,CASSSQRTGSFSYEQYF,TGTGCCAGCAGCTCACAGCGGACGGGGAGCTTTTCCTACGAGCAGTACTTC
TRBV7-6,TRBJ2-6,-,TRBD1,CASSSKRPTGSPLEANVLTF,TGTGCCAGCAGCTCCAAGAGGCCGACAGGGTCGCCCTTAGAGGCCAACGTCCTGACTTTC
TRBV7-8,TRBJ2-3,few,TRBD2,CASSFGGRALDTQYF,TGTGCCAGCAGCTTCGGCGGGAGGGCCTTAGATACGCAGTATTTT
TRBV2,TRBJ2-3,many,TRBD1,CASSGETGGTDTQYF,TGTGCCAGCAGTGGCGAAACAGGGGGCACAGATACGCAGTATTTT
TRBV6-1,TRBJ1-2,many,TRBD1,CASSRQGGSGGYTF,TGTGCCAGCAGCCGACAGGGCGGTAGTGGTGGCTACACCTTC
TRBV7-8,TRBJ2-1,many,-,CASSFSFGLEQFF,TGTGCCAGCAGCTTTAGTTTTGGTTTAGAGCAGTTCTTC
TRBV12-5,TRBJ2-2,many,-,CASGFNSNLNTGELFF,TGTGCTAGTGGTTTTAACTCCAATCTTAACACCGGGGAGCTGTTTTTT
TRBV20-1,TRBJ1-5,many,-,CSGSPADSNQPQHF,TGCAGTGGTAGTCCGGCAGATAGCAATCAGCCCCAGCATTTT
TRBV10-3,TRBJ2-5,-,-,CAIRKTGGQETQYF,TGTGCCATCAGAAAGACAGGCGGACAAGAGACCCAGTACTTC
TRBV12-3/TRBV12-4,TRBJ2-1,many,TRBD2,CAAAGVNEQFF,TGTGCCGCCGCGGGGGTCAATGAGCAGTTCTTC
TRBV12-3/TRBV12-4,TRBJ1-2,many,TRBD1,CASTLDRAAYTF,TGTGCCAGCACTTTAGACAGGGCTGCCTACACCTTC
TRBV4-2,TRBJ2-4,many,TRBD1,CASSQTGTDKNIQYF,TGTGCCAGCAGCCAAACCGGGACAGACAAAAACATTCAGTACTTC
TRBV6-5,TRBJ1-6,many,-,CASSYSSGTASYNSPLHF,TGTGCCAGCAGTTACTCGTCCGGGACGGCCTCCTATAATTCACCCCTCCACTTT
TRBV20-1,TRBJ2-1,many,TRBD1,CSADTRGYDEQFF,TGCAGTGCTGACACCAGGGGGTACGATGAGCAGTTCTTC
TRBV5-1,TRBJ2-2,many,TRBD2,CASSSGLAGAANTGELFF,TGCGCCAGCAGCTCTGGACTAGCGGGAGCCGCGAACACCGGGGAGCTGTTTTTT
TRBV15,TRBJ2-3,few,TRBD2,CATSRAYQRERTDTQYF,TGTGCCACCAGCAGAGCTTATCAGCGGGAGCGCACAGATACGCAGTATTTT
TRBV10-3,TRBJ2-4,-,-,CAISESGLPEYF,TGTGCCATCAGTGAGTCCGGCCTACCCGAGTACTTC
TRBV7-6,TRBJ1-4,many,-,CASSEGTTNEKLFF,TGTGCCAGCAGTGAAGGAACTACTAATGAAAAACTGTTTTTT
TRBV19,TRBJ2-3,-,TRBD1,CASEPGRTGADTQYF,TGTGCCAGTGAACCGGGACGGACAGGCGCAGATACGCAGTATTTT
TRBV24-1,TRBJ2-1,-,-,CATSDSGGGDEQFF,TGTGCCACCAGTGATTCAGGGGGAGGGGATGAGCAGTTCTTC
TRBV9,TRBJ2-1,-,-,CASSVGSISRAGNEQFF,TGTGCCAGCAGCGTAGGTAGTATTAGCAGAGCCGGCAATGAGCAGTTCTTC
TRBV12-3/TRBV12-4,TRBJ2-2,many,TRBD1,CASSPFATGANTGELFF,TGTGCCAGCAGCCCTTTTGCGACAGGGGCGAACACCGGGGAGCTGTTTTTT
TRBV6-2/TRBV6-3,TRBJ2-4,-,-,CASGKIAKNIQYF,TGTGCCAGCGGGAAAATAGCCAAAAACATTCAGTACTTC
TRBV12-3/TRBV12-4,TRBJ1-1,many,TRBD1,CASSPWTGPGYTEAFF,TGTGCCAGCAGTCCTTGGACAGGGCCGGGGTACACTGAAGCTTTCTTT
TRBV29-1,TRBJ1-2,many,-,CSVEDIREGYGYTF,TGCAGCGTTGAAGATATAAGAGAAGGCTATGGCTACACCTTC
TRBV28,TRBJ1-1,many,-,CASSTERGEAFF,TGTGCCAGCAGTACTGAGCGGGGGGAAGCTTTCTTT